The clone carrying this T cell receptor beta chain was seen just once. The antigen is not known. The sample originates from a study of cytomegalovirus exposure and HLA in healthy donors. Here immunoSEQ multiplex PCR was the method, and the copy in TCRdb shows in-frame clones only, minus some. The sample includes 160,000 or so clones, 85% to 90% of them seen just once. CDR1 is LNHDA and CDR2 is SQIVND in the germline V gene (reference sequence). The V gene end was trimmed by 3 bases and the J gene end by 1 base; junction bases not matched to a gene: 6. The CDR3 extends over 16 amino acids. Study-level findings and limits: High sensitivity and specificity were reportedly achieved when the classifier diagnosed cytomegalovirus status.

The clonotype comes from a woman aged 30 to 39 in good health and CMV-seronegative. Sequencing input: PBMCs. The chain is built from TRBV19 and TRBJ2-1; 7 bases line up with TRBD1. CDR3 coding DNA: TGTGCCAGTAGTATCGTCTCCAGGGGGTCCTACAATGAGCAGTTCTTC. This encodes CASSIVSRGSYNEQFF.